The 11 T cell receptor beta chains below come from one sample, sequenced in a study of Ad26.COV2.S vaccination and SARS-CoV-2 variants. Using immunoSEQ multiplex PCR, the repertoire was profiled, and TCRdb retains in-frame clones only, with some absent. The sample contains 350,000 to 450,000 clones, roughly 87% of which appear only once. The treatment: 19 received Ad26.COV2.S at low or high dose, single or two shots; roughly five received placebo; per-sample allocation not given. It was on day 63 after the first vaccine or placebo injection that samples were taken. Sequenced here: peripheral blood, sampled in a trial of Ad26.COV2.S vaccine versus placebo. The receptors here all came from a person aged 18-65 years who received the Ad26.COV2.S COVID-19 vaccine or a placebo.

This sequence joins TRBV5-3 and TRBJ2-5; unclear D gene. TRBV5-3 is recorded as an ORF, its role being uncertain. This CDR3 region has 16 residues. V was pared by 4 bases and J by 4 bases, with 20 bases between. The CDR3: CARSLPTVGYRETQYF. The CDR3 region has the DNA TGTGCCAGAAGCCTACCTACGGTAGGCTATAGAGAGACCCAGTACTTC.

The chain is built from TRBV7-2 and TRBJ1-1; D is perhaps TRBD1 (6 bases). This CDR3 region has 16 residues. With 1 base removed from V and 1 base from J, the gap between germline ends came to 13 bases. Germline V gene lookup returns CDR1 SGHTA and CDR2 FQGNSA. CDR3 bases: TGTGCCAGCAGCTTAGGTGGACAGAGGGGGAACACTGAAGCTTTCTTT. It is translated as CASSLGGQRGNTEAFF.

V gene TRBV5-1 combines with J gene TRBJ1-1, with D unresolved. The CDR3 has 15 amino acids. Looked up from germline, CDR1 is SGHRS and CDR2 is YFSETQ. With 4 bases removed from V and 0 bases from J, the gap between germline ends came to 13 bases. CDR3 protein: CASSLGFDVNTEAFF. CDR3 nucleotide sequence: TGCGCCAGCAGCCTCGGATTTGATGTGAACACTGAAGCTTTCTTT.

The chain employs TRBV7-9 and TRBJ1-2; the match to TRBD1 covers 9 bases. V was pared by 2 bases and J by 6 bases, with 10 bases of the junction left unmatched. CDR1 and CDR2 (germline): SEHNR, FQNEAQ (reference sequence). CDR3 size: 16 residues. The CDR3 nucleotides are TGTGCCAGCAGCTTAACACCCGGGACAGGGAGGGATGGCTACACCTTC. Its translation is CASSLTPGTGRDGYTF.

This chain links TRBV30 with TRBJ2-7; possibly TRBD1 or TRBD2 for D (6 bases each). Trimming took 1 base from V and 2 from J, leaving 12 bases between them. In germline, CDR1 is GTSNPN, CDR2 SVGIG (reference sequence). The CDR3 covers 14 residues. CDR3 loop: CAWSGGAATYEQYF. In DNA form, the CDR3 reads TGTGCCTGGAGTGGGGGGGCAGCGACCTACGAGCAGTACTTC.

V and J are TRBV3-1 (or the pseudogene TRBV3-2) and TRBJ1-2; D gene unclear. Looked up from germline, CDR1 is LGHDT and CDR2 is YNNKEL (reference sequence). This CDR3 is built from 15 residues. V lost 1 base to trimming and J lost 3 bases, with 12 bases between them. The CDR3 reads CASSQGTELYYGYTF. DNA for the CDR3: TGTGCCAGCAGCCAAGGCACCGAGTTGTACTATGGCTACACCTTC.

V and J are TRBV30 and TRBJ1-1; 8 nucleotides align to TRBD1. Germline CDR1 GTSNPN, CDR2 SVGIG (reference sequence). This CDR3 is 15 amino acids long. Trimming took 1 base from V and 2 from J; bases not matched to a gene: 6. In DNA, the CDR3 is TGTGCCTGGAGTGCCCCGGGACAGGTTAACACTGAAGCTTTCTTT. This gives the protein CAWSAPGQVNTEAFF.

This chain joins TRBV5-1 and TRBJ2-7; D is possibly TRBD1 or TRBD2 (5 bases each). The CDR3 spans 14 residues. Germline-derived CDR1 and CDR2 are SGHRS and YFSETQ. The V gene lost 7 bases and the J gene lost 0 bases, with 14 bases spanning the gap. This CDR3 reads CASGVGTSSYEQYF. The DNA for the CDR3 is TGCGCCAGCGGAGTAGGGACGAGCTCCTACGAGCAGTACTTC.

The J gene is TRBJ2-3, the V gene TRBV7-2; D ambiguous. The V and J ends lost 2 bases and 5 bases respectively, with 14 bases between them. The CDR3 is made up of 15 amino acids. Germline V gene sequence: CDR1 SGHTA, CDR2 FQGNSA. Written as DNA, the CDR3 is TGTGCCAGCAGCTTAAGGAACCCTGGGGTAGATACGCAGTATTTT. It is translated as CASSLRNPGVDTQYF.

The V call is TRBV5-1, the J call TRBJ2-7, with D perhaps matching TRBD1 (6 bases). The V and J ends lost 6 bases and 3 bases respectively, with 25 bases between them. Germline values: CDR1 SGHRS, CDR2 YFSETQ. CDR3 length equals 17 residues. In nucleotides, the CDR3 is TGCGCCAGCACCCCCGTCCAACAGGGTAGGTTAAACTACGAGCAGTACTTC. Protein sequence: CASTPVQQGRLNYEQYF.

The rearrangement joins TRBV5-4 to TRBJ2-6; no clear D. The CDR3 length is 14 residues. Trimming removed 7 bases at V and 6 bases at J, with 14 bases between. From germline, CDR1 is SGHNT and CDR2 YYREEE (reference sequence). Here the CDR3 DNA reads TGTGCCAGCGGTTTGGACCCTATGGCCAACGTCCTGACTTTC. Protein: CASGLDPMANVLTF.